This record covers a single TCR beta chain. In the study's own analysis: Reference gene primer amplification gave nucleated cell count estimates. TCRdb keeps only in-frame clones here, not all; method: immunoSEQ multiplex PCR. V and J calls and clone size are copied from that table; D and trimming were computed from the DNA. The data show about 61,000 clones, around 88% seen once. Germline V CDR1 and CDR2: MNHEY, SVGAGI. V shed 6 bases, J shed 3 bases, and the junction held 7 bases outside the gene matches. This CDR3 contains 15 residues. This sample is part of a study of blood T cell repertoires in COVID-19. Study at large: Sites in the United States, Italy and Spain provided acute and convalescent COVID-19 samples. The cDNA or gDNA used as material had been derived from T cells, B-cell-depleted T cells, or PBMCs.

V and J are TRBV6-5 and TRBJ2-1; 8 bases align to TRBD1. This TCR was recovered from a woman aged 80 or over with active COVID-19. Sequenced input: peripheral blood. The CDR3 here is CASRTGTGYYNEQFF. The CDR3 DNA is TGTGCCAGCAGGACCGGGACAGGATACTACAATGAGCAGTTCTTC.